This T cell receptor beta chain was observed in a study of glioma-infiltrating T cells after dendritic cell vaccination. Study-wide context: Between 2003 and 2012, patients got autologous tumor lysate-pulsed dendritic cell vaccines.

In its sample, this clone was seen a few times. Its antigen is still unknown. The PCR used 60 V beta and 13 J beta primers. Sequencing used immunoSEQ multiplex PCR; TCRdb keeps in-frame clones, though not all of them. The profile shows more than 95,000 clones, over 80% of them singletons. Germline CDR1 reads SGHNT; CDR2 reads YYREEE (reference sequence). Trimming removed 0 bases at V and 1 base at J, with 7 bases between. The CDR3 has 15 residues. Regarding time point: after dendritic cell vaccination, including at tumor progression/relapse. Selection required adequate fresh-frozen tumor tissue plus more than two years' survival data. Study findings and constraints: Estimated pretreatment TIL content predicted outcome after dendritic cell vaccination.

The sample was blood, taken after dendritic cell vaccination. This TCR was recovered from a human donor with glioblastoma. The V and J genes are TRBV5-4 and TRBJ2-2; possibly TRBD2 for D (6 bases). CDR3 amino acids: CASSLGSGNTGELFF. The CDR3 DNA is TGTGCCAGCAGCTTGGGTAGCGGGAACACCGGGGAGCTGTTTTTT.